The rows below give T cell receptor beta chains drawn from one sample of a study of OX40 agonist ivuxolimab in advanced cancers. Clones were sequenced by immunoSEQ multiplex PCR, and TCRdb holds only the in-frame ones, with some missing. Among around 70,000 clones listed, about 91% were seen once. Sequenced here: CD4+ or CD8+ T cells sorted from blood, sampled in a trial of the OX40 agonist ivuxolimab. These receptors were collected from an adult with an advanced solid tumor such as melanoma, head and neck, liver or kidney cancer. Each CDR3 is given with its conserved first and last residue. D genes are given only for firm matches. Where a row states a size, it is once, few, many or the class of an expanded clone; other rows omit it.

v_call	d_call	j_call	clone_size	cdr3_aa	cdr3_nt
TRBV19	NA	TRBJ2-5	once	CASRLVGAGETQYF	TGTGCCAGTAGGCTCGTTGGTGCCGGGGAGACCCAGTACTTC
TRBV4-1	TRBD2	TRBJ2-7	NA	CASSRGGKGLAGQNYEQYF	TGCGCCAGCAGCCGGGGGGGGAAGGGACTAGCGGGACAGAACTACGAGCAGTACTTC
TRBV6-5	NA	TRBJ2-5	NA	CASSSGGGQETQYF	TGTGCCAGCAGTAGCGGAGGAGGCCAAGAGACCCAGTACTTC
TRBV9	TRBD2	TRBJ2-2	NA	CASSALGLAANTGELFF	TGTGCCAGCAGCGCACTCGGACTAGCGGCGAACACCGGGGAGCTGTTTTTT
TRBV20-1	NA	TRBJ1-1	NA	CSAPMNTEAFF	TGCAGTGCTCCCATGAACACTGAAGCTTTCTTT
TRBV9	TRBD2	TRBJ2-1	NA	CASSAGSGGYNEQFF	TGTGCCAGCAGCGCGGGGAGCGGGGGATACAATGAGCAGTTCTTC
TRBV4-2	NA	TRBJ1-5	NA	CASSQDLGIRQPQHF	TGTGCCAGCAGCCAAGATCTAGGGATCCGTCAGCCCCAGCATTTT
TRBV9	NA	TRBJ1-1	NA	CASSVAGRDTEAFF	TGTGCCAGCAGCGTAGCTGGCAGGGACACTGAAGCTTTCTTT
TRBV18	NA	TRBJ2-7	NA	CASSQGRLRSYEQYF	TGTGCCAGCTCACAAGGACGGCTCCGGAGCTACGAGCAGTACTTC
TRBV7-8	NA	TRBJ1-5	NA	CASSFNRVGQPQHF	TGTGCCAGCAGCTTTAACAGGGTAGGCCAGCCCCAGCATTTT
TRBV5-4	NA	TRBJ2-3	NA	CASSPLAGTGTDTQYF	TGTGCCAGCAGCCCCCTCGCAGGGACGGGAACAGATACGCAGTATTTT
TRBV5-1	NA	TRBJ2-1	NA	CASSLGGIGDEQFF	TGCGCCAGCAGCTTGGGCGGGATAGGCGATGAGCAGTTCTTC
TRBV7-2	TRBD2	TRBJ2-1	NA	CASSVTGGRGAYNEQFF	TGTGCCAGCAGCGTGACTGGTGGGCGGGGGGCCTACAATGAGCAGTTCTTC
TRBV2	NA	TRBJ2-5	NA	CASTWDRQETQYF	TGTGCCAGCACCTGGGATCGCCAGGAGACCCAGTACTTC
TRBV15	NA	TRBJ2-5	once	CATSRGASQETQYF	TGTGCCACCAGCAGAGGGGCTAGCCAAGAGACCCAGTACTTC
TRBV5-8	NA	TRBJ1-6	NA	CASSSRRNSPLHF	TGTGCCAGCAGCTCCCGGAGGAATTCACCCCTCCACTTT
TRBV7-3	TRBD2	TRBJ2-1	NA	CASSSSGLENEQFF	TGTGCCAGCAGCTCTTCGGGACTAGAAAATGAGCAGTTCTTC
TRBV18	TRBD1	TRBJ1-2	NA	CASSPVTGVANYGYTF	TGTGCCAGCTCACCAGTTACAGGGGTTGCGAACTATGGCTACACCTTC